This T cell receptor beta chain came from a study of T-cell reconstitution after alpha-beta-depleted transplantation in children. The study, taken as a whole, reports: Counts and diversity of T cells one year after transplant came mostly from newly produced T cells. It was reported that alpha-beta T cells came from several hundred expanded graft clones (about two months after transplant).

This clonotype was counted only a few times. Its antigen is unknown. CDR3 size: 14 residues. V lost 4 bases and J 4 bases, leaving 16 bases between the germline ends. Germline lookup yields CDR1 GTSNPN and CDR2 SVGIG (reference sequence). The authors prepared the TCRbeta library with unique molecular identifiers. MiXCR, run by TCRdb on the PCR reads, gives a single entry per CDR3 protein. The sample carries about 130,000 distinct CDR3 sequences, roughly 10% recorded once. This sequence was found in a girl under three years old who had a stem cell transplant for combined immunodeficiency, so the T cells may come from the graft donor. The J gene is TRBJ1-2, the V gene TRBV30; unclear D gene. This material consisted of PBMCs, mostly from graft donor cells, taken 180 days after TCRalphabeta/CD19-depleted stem cell transplant. The CDR3 region is CAWTASRGFYGYTF. The CDR3 DNA follows: TGTGCCTGGACCGCATCGCGGGGATTCTATGGCTACACCTTC. Based on the CDR3 plus reference TRBV30 and TRBJ1-2, the full variable domain is SQTIHQWPATLVQPVGSPLSLECTVEGTSNPNLYWYRQAAGRGLQLLFYSVGIGQISSEVPQNLSASRPQDRQFILSSKKLLLSDSGFYLCAWTASRGFYGYTFGSGTRLTVV.